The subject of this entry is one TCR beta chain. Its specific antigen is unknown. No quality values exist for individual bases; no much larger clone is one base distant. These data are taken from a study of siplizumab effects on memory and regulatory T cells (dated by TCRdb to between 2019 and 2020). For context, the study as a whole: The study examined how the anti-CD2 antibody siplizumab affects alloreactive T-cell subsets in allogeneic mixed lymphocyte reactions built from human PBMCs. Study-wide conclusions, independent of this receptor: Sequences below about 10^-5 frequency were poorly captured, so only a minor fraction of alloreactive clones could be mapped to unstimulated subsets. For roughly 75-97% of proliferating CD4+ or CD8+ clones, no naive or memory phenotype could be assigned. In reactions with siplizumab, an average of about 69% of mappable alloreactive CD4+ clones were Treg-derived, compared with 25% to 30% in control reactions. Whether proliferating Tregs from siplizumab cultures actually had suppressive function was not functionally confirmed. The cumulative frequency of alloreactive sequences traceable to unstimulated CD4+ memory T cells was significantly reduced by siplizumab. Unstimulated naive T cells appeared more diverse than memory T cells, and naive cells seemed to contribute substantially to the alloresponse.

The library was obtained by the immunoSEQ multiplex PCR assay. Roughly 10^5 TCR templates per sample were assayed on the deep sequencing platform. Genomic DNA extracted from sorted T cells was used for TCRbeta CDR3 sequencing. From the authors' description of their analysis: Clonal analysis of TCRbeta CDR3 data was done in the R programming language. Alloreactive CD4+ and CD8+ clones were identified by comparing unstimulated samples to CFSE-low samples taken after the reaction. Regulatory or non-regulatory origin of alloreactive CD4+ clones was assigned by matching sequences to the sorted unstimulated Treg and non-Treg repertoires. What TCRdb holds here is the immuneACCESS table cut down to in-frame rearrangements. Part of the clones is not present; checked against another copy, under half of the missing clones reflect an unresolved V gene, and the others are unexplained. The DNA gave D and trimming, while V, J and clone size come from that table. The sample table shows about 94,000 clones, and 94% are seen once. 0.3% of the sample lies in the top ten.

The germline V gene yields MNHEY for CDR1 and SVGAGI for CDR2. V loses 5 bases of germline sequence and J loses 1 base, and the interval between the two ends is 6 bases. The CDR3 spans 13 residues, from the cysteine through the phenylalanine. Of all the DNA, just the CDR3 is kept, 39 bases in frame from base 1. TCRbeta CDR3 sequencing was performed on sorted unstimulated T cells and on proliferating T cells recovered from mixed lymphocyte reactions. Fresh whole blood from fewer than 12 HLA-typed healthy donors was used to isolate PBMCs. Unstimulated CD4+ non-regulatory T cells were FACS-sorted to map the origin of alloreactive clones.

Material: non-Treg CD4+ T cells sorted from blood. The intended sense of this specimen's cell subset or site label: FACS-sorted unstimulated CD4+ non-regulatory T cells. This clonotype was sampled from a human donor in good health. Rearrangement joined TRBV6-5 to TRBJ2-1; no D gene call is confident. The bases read TGTGCCAGCAGTCGAGCTTCCTACAATGAGCAGTTCTTC. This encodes CASSRASYNEQFF.